The next 32 T cell receptor beta chains were all read from a single sample in a study of shared T cell receptors in the human thymus. TCRdb's copy holds only in-frame clones and misses some; the assay was immunoSEQ multiplex PCR. The sample carries fewer than 700,000 clones, approximately 90% recorded once. These data were also filed under a second study, of human thymus T cells.

The sequenced material came from thymocytes. The receptors were gathered from a boy in the first two years of life with a congenital heart defect.

The V and J genes are TRBV28 and TRBJ2-1, with 13 bases matching TRBD2. This CDR3 spans 17 amino acids. The J segment lost 0 bases and the V segment lost 3 bases, leaving 2 bases of the junction unmatched. Per the germline V gene, CDR1 is MDHEN and CDR2 is SYDVKM. CDR3: CASSFTSGRASYNEQFF. CDR3 sequence (DNA): TGTGCCAGCAGTTTTACTAGCGGGAGGGCCTCCTACAATGAGCAGTTCTTC.

The rearrangement uses TRBV10-2 and TRBJ2-7; 10 bases fit TRBD2. CDR1 WSHSY and CDR2 SAAADI come from the germline V gene. J lost 6 bases, V lost 3 bases, and 26 bases had no gene match. The CDR3 extends over 21 amino acids. For the CDR3, the DNA is TGCGCCAGCAGTGAAGGTTGGACTAGCGGCGCGGCGGGCGAAGCTCCGTTCGAGCAGTACTTC. This encodes CASSEGWTSGAAGEAPFEQYF.

The chain employs TRBV7-2 and TRBJ2-6; the match to TRBD2 covers 10 bases. In germline, CDR1 is SGHTA, CDR2 FQGNSA. Unmatched junction bases numbered 9, after V lost 5 bases and J lost 2 bases. This CDR3 is built from 18 residues. The CDR3 is CASSHSGRSNTGANVLTF. The CDR3 coding sequence is TGTGCCAGCAGCCATAGCGGGAGGTCAAATACTGGGGCCAACGTCCTGACTTTC.

V and J are TRBV7-8 and TRBJ2-4; tentatively, D is TRBD1 (6 bases). Trimming removed 1 base from V and 9 bases from J, with 28 bases in between. Germline V gives CDR1 SGHVS, CDR2 FQNEAQ. The CDR3 length is 19 residues. CDR3: CASSLGEPRGGTRWGIQYF. The DNA of the CDR3 is TGTGCCAGCAGCTTAGGAGAGCCAAGGGGTGGGACACGGTGGGGCATTCAGTACTTC.

This clone is a singleton in its sample. This chain joins TRBV27 and TRBJ2-3, with 11 bases identical to TRBD2. The CDR3 extends over 18 amino acids. With 2 bases clipped from V and 6 bases from J, the junction kept 13 bases outside the gene matches. In germline, CDR1 is MNHEY, CDR2 SMNVEV (reference sequence). The CDR3 nucleotides read TGTGCCAGCAGTTTAAAGGGACTAGCGGCGCCCGCCACCGATACGCAGTATTTT. It is translated as CASSLKGLAAPATDTQYF.

The chain recombines TRBV6-1 with TRBJ2-7, with TRBD1 as a possible D gene (5 bases). Germline V lookup: CDR1 MNHNS, CDR2 SASEGT. Trimming stripped 7 bases from V and 0 bases from J, with 16 bases between. The CDR3 sequence is 15 residues long. The CDR3 region has the DNA TGTGCCAGCACGTCGGACACGTCGAGCTCCTACGAGCAGTACTTC. Protein: CASTSDTSSSYEQYF.

This clone has a single count. J is TRBJ1-1 and V is TRBV2; D is perhaps TRBD1 (6 bases). This CDR3 is built from 13 residues. The ends were cut back, 6 bases at V and 5 bases at J, with 13 bases in the middle. Germline loops: CDR1 SNHLY, CDR2 FYNNEI. DNA for the CDR3: TGTGCCAGCAGAAGGGGGGGATGGACTGAAGCTTTCTTT. Protein: CASRRGGWTEAFF.

The chain carries TRBV11-3 and TRBJ2-4; D might be TRBD2 (5 bases). The germline V gene has CDR1 SGHNT and CDR2 YENEEA. Trimming took off 5 bases at V and 0 bases at J, with 11 bases between the two ends. CDR3 length equals 15 residues. The CDR3 DNA reads as TGTGCCAGCAGCCGGGGAGAACTAGCCAAAAACATTCAGTACTTC. It specifies CASSRGELAKNIQYF. The full variable domain, in which reference TRBV11-3 and TRBJ2-4 provide the parts outside the CDR3, is EAGVVQSPRYKIIEKKQPVAFWCNPISGHNTLYWYLQNLGQGPELLIRYENEEAVDDSQLPKDRFSAERLKGVDSTLKIQPAELGDSAVYLCASSRGELAKNIQYFGAGTRLSVL.

This chain joins TRBV28 and TRBJ2-2, with TRBD1 identical over 12 bases. CDR3 size: 16 residues. The ends lost 2 bases at V and 7 bases at J; junction bases unmatched: 5. CDR1 is MDHEN and CDR2 is SYDVKM in the germline V gene. The CDR3 reads CASSLRGQGAVGELFF. The CDR3 DNA sequence: TGTGCCAGCAGTTTAAGGGGACAGGGGGCGGTCGGGGAGCTGTTTTTT. Complete variable domain (other parts from reference TRBV28 and TRBJ2-2): DVKVTQSSRYLVKRTGEKVFLECVQDMDHENMFWYRQDPGLGLRLIYFSYDVKMKEKGDIPEGYSVSREKKERFSLILESASTNQTSMYLCASSLRGQGAVGELFFGEGSRLTVL.

The V call is TRBV2, the J call TRBJ1-5; 9 nucleotides agree with TRBD1. The CDR3 runs to 15 residues. The germline V gene has CDR1 SNHLY and CDR2 FYNNEI. The ends lost 6 bases at V and 3 bases at J; junction bases unmatched: 6. The CDR3 region has the DNA TGTGCCAGCAGGGAACAGGGGGCTCCCAATCAGCCCCAGCATTTT. Translated, it gives CASREQGAPNQPQHF.

The genes are TRBV27 and TRBJ2-7; 10 bases match TRBD1. The CDR3 extends over 13 amino acids. With 10 bases clipped from V and 5 bases from J, the junction kept 8 bases outside the gene matches. Per germline, CDR1 MNHEY and CDR2 SMNVEV (reference sequence). CDR3 sequence (DNA): TGTGCCACCTCCCGGGACAGGGGACACGAGCAGTACTTC. Translation: CATSRDRGHEQYF.

The chain recombines TRBV4-1 with TRBJ2-5, with 7 positions matching TRBD1. Germline values: CDR1 MGHRA, CDR2 YSYEKL. V shed 0 bases and J 13 bases; nucleotides not matched to a gene: 8. The CDR3 totals 13 residues. CDR3 coding DNA: TGCGCCAGCAGCCAAGATCGTCAGGACAGGTCGTACTTC. Residues: CASSQDRQDRSYF.

The V and J genes are TRBV7-9 and TRBJ1-5, with TRBD1 as a possible D gene (6 bases). Germline CDR1 SEHNR, CDR2 FQNEAQ (reference sequence). V lost 7 bases and J 7 bases, leaving 20 bases between the germline ends. CDR3 length equals 15 residues. CDR3 sequence (DNA): TGTGCCAGCACCGACTCAGGGGCCCCGAAGCAGCCCCAGCATTTT. Translated: CASTDSGAPKQPQHF.

The rearrangement joins TRBV7-8 to TRBJ2-7; 10 positions match TRBD1. The length of the CDR3 is 16 residues. J gave up 2 bases and V 6 bases, and 10 bases lay outside the gene matches. CDR1 is SGHVS, CDR2 FQNEAQ, per germline. The CDR3 loop is CASSRPGQGRTYEQYF. The CDR3, as DNA: TGTGCCAGCAGTCGACCGGGACAGGGGCGAACCTACGAGCAGTACTTC.

CDR3 DNA: TGTGCCACACGGGACAGGACCAACTATGGCTACACCTTC. Residues: CATRDRTNYGYTF. The chain employs TRBV10-3 and TRBJ1-2; 8 nucleotides agree with TRBD1. This CDR3 has 13 residues. Trimming took 10 bases from V and 2 from J; bases not matched to a gene: 6. CDR1 is ENHRY, CDR2 SYGVKD, per germline.

This clone was observed a few times. The rearrangement joins TRBV5-5 to TRBJ2-5; D may be TRBD2 (6 bases). The germline CDR1 and CDR2 sequences are SGHKS and YYEKEE (reference sequence). The CDR3 loop spans 15 amino acids. The V gene lost 0 bases and the J gene lost 4 bases, with 13 bases spanning the gap. This CDR3 is CASSLDRTGGETQYF. As DNA, the CDR3 is TGTGCCAGCAGCTTGGACAGGACCGGGGGAGAGACCCAGTACTTC.

The chain joins TRBV7-9 to TRBJ2-1; D possibly corresponds to TRBD1 (5 bases). The CDR3 covers 16 residues. V gave up 2 bases and J gave up 0 bases, with 11 bases separating them. Germline lookup yields CDR1 SEHNR and CDR2 FQNEAQ (reference sequence). The CDR3 reads CASSLHDRDSYNEQFF. The CDR3 nucleotides read TGTGCCAGCAGCTTACATGACAGAGACTCCTACAATGAGCAGTTCTTC. The full variable domain, completed using reference TRBV7-9 and TRBJ2-1, is DTGVSQNPRHKITKRGQNVTFRCDPISEHNRLYWYRQTLGQGPEFLTYFQNEAQLEKSRLLSDRFSAERPKGSFSTLEIQRTEQGDSAMYLCASSLHDRDSYNEQFFGPGTRLTVL.

The V and J genes are TRBV6-1 and TRBJ2-7, with 10 bases aligning to TRBD2. J was trimmed by 2 bases and V by 8 bases; bases with no gene match: 9. Germline V CDR1 and CDR2: MNHNS, SASEGT. This CDR3 contains 15 residues. For the CDR3, the DNA is TGTGCCAGCGGCCTACTAGCGGGGCTCGCCTACGAGCAGTACTTC. Encoded protein: CASGLLAGLAYEQYF.

V and J are TRBV5-6 and TRBJ2-3; 9 nucleotides line up with TRBD2. Trimming removed 2 bases from V and 6 bases from J; junction bases left unmatched: 7. Germline V lookup: CDR1 SGHDT, CDR2 YYEEEE. This CDR3 comprises 15 residues. The CDR3 region is CASSFLAGKGDTQYF. In DNA, the CDR3 is TGTGCCAGCAGCTTCCTAGCGGGAAAGGGGGATACGCAGTATTTT.

This clone has just one count. The rearrangement links TRBV15 to TRBJ2-1; 14 nucleotides agree with TRBD2. The CDR3 spans 19 residues. Trimming removed 0 bases from V and 5 bases from J; junction bases left unmatched: 9. The germline V gene encodes CDR1 LNHNV and CDR2 YYDKDF (reference sequence). The CDR3 DNA sequence: TGTGCCACCAGCAGAGACCTCGGGACTAGCGGGAGAAGAGACAATGAGCAGTTCTTC. This codes for CATSRDLGTSGRRDNEQFF.

This chain uses TRBV4-1 with TRBJ1-2; the match to TRBD1 covers 11 bases. The CDR3 runs to 21 residues. J was trimmed by 5 bases and V by 3 bases; bases with no gene match: 23. Per the germline V gene, CDR1 is MGHRA and CDR2 is YSYEKL. Written as DNA, the CDR3 is TGCGCCAGCAGCCACCAGGACAGGGGGCACAGGCCCTCTGGCAGGTCATATGGCTACACCTTC. It translates to CASSHQDRGHRPSGRSYGYTF.

The rearrangement joins TRBV27 to TRBJ1-5, with 7 bases lining up with TRBD1. Germline assignment: CDR1 MNHEY and CDR2 SMNVEV (reference sequence). V lost 10 bases to trimming and J lost 2 bases; unmatched junction nucleotides: 5. The CDR3 covers 13 residues. The CDR3 DNA reads as TGTGCCATCTCAGGACAGGGCAATCAGCCCCAGCATTTT. This codes for CAISGQGNQPQHF.

This clone was found a few times. The J gene is TRBJ2-7, the V gene TRBV28, with no clear D. Germline-derived CDR1 and CDR2 are MDHEN and SYDVKM. This CDR3 has 14 residues. Between the trimmed V and J ends, which lost 2 bases and 2 bases, there was a span of 10 bases. This CDR3 reads CASSLNSKAYEQYF. As DNA, the CDR3 is TGTGCCAGCAGTTTAAACAGTAAAGCCTACGAGCAGTACTTC.

The gene calls are TRBV4-2 and TRBJ2-3, with D possibly TRBD1 on 5 matching bases. This CDR3 is built from 15 residues. Trimming took 4 bases from V and 6 from J, leaving 17 bases between them. Looked up from germline, CDR1 is LGHNA and CDR2 is YNFKEQ. CDR3 protein: CASSPVTGPRDTQYF. Here the CDR3 DNA reads TGTGCCAGCAGCCCCGTCACAGGTCCTAGGGATACGCAGTATTTT.

The V and J genes are TRBV7-8 and TRBJ2-7, with 7 bases that match TRBD2. The CDR3 contains 14 residues. J lost 0 bases, V lost 5 bases, and 4 bases had no gene match. Germline V CDR1 and CDR2: SGHVS, FQNEAQ. The CDR3 spells CASSRGSSSYEQYF. CDR3 sequence (DNA): TGTGCCAGCAGCCGCGGGAGTAGCTCCTACGAGCAGTACTTC.

V is TRBV15 and J is TRBJ2-7; perhaps TRBD1 as D (6 bases). This CDR3 comprises 16 residues. V shed 2 bases and J shed 2 bases, with 16 bases lying between them. Germline V CDR1 and CDR2: LNHNV, YYDKDF (reference sequence). CDR3 sequence reads: CATSRRSGDGAYEQYF. CDR3 DNA: TGTGCCACCAGCAGACGGTCAGGGGACGGGGCCTACGAGCAGTACTTC.

The rearrangement links TRBV15 to TRBJ2-1, with D perhaps matching TRBD2 (6 bases). Deletions cut 0 bases from V and 1 base from J, with 13 bases between. Germline V gene lookup returns CDR1 LNHNV and CDR2 YYDKDF (reference sequence). CDR3 size: 17 residues. For the CDR3, the DNA is TGTGCCACCAGCAGAGAAGGTGGGAGGCTTTCCTACAATGAGCAGTTCTTC. Translated, it gives CATSREGGRLSYNEQFF.

V gene TRBV7-9 combines with J gene TRBJ1-5; TRBD1 matches 10 bases. V dropped 1 base and J dropped 2; count of bases not matched to a gene: 5. CDR1 is SEHNR, CDR2 FQNEAQ, per germline (reference sequence). There are 17 residues in the CDR3. As DNA, the CDR3 is TGTGCCAGCAGCTTAGAGGGCGGGACAGGGGGCAATCAGCCCCAGCATTTT. This sequence encodes CASSLEGGTGGNQPQHF.

The chain combines TRBV14 with TRBJ2-1, with 7 nucleotides matching TRBD2. V was clipped by 0 bases and J by 2 bases; unmatched bases: 7. Germline V gives CDR1 SGHDN, CDR2 FVKESK. The CDR3 has 17 amino acids. CDR3 in amino acids: CASSQDRRESAYNEQFF. The CDR3 DNA reads TGTGCCAGCAGCCAAGATAGGCGGGAGAGCGCCTACAATGAGCAGTTCTTC.

The table lists this clone with a few counts. The chain uses TRBV29-1 and TRBJ2-7; 9 nucleotides agree with TRBD1. J was trimmed by 5 bases and V by 4 bases; bases with no gene match: 24. Looked up from germline, CDR1 is SQVTM and CDR2 is ANQGSEA. The CDR3 totals 19 residues. The CDR3 DNA reads TGCAGCGTTGTTCTCTCTGGACAGGGGTATCTTTACCTCGGAAACGAGCAGTACTTC. Translating it yields CSVVLSGQGYLYLGNEQYF.

This rearrangement joins TRBV27 to TRBJ2-1; 7 bases match TRBD2. Germline V gives CDR1 MNHEY, CDR2 SMNVEV (reference sequence). J was trimmed by 8 bases and V by 8 bases; bases with no gene match: 3. This CDR3 is 11 amino acids long. CDR3 bases: TGTGCCAGCCGAGCGGGACATGAGCAGTTCTTC. Its translation: CASRAGHEQFF.

The rearrangement joins TRBV27 to TRBJ2-1; D may be TRBD1 (5 bases). Germline values: CDR1 MNHEY, CDR2 SMNVEV (reference sequence). V lost 0 bases, J lost 0 bases, and 12 bases lay in between. The CDR3 is made up of 17 amino acids. This CDR3 is CASSLSRTTSSYNEQFF. The DNA of the CDR3 is TGTGCCAGCAGTTTATCCCGGACAACAAGCTCCTACAATGAGCAGTTCTTC.